The rows below give T cell receptor beta chains drawn from one sample of a study of T-cell memory formation after mild COVID-19. TCRdb reanalysed the 5' RACE reads using MiXCR and keeps one entry per CDR3 protein. The sample consists of hundreds of thousands of distinct CDR3 sequences, roughly 20% of them appearing once. The sample taken for sequencing was PBMCs or a T cell subset sorted from them (not recorded which). The receptors come from an adult woman who had mild COVID-19 (a few samples of this study predate the infection). Cell type and time point are not known. Each CDR3 is given without its conserved first and last residue.

>TRBJ2-2|TRBV4-1|18
AGSQGLQGSVTSNTGELF
>TRBJ2-7|TRBV29-1|6
SVPGSV
>TRBJ1-2|TRBV6-1|11
ASTPGTSYGYT
>TRBJ2-3|TRBV7-9|13
ASSFTGDLTDTQY
>TRBJ1-4|TRBV5-1|12
ASSPGGADEKLF
>TRBJ2-4|TRBV28|13
ASSPALAGGDIQY
>TRBJ2-7|TRBV2|9
ASSQNYEQY
>TRBJ2-3|TRBV20-1|16
SARDYSSGGFLTDTQY
>TRBJ1-5|TRBV12-3/TRBV12-4|12
ASRGQGRNQPQH
>TRBJ2-7|TRBV5-1|13
ASSSLRGLIYEQY
>TRBJ1-2|TRBV7-2|13
ASSRDPTATGGYT
>TRBJ1-6|TRBV5-1|14
ASSADIQGSNSPLH
>TRBJ2-6|TRBV7-9|12
ASADRAGANVLT
>TRBJ2-7|TRBV14|12
ASSLRQGRREQY
>TRBJ2-5|TRBV12-3/TRBV12-4|12
ASSLRDRGKTQY
>TRBJ1-6|TRBV6-5|13
ASSYSRQSASPLH
>TRBJ2-3|TRBV7-9|13
ASSLLRAGTDTQY
>TRBJ2-1|TRBV9|14
ASSPGLAGSVNEQF
>TRBJ2-7|TRBV7-6|11
ASSLGTLSEQY
>TRBJ2-7|TRBV11-2|12
ASSARQGAYEQY
>TRBJ1-5|TRBV24-1|13
ATSLGQAGNQPQH
>TRBJ2-5|TRBV6-5|11
ASSYVEEGTQY
>TRBJ2-3|TRBV10-3|13
AIGQGADGTDTQY
>TRBJ1-5|TRBV5-1|12
ASSLVPGGQPQH
>TRBJ2-3|TRBV12-3/TRBV12-4|12
ASSLLPSTDTQY
>TRBJ2-3|TRBV6-5|15
ASSPPPAGGPVDTQY
>TRBJ2-1|TRBV6-1|13
ASTGAGTGGAEQF
>TRBJ2-7|TRBV11-3|14
ASSLVTGARPYEQY
>TRBJ2-3|TRBV2|11
ASSVLDTDTQY
>TRBJ1-6|TRBV6-5|12
ASSPGQGTSPLH
>TRBJ2-1|TRBV20-1|9
SARVGNEQF
>TRBJ2-5|TRBV24-1|15
ATSGGRSGTGQETQY
>TRBJ2-3|TRBV14|14
ASSQDLGPQRFPQY
>TRBJ1-3|TRBV18|14
ASSPPGQHSGNTIY
>TRBJ2-7|TRBV20-1|12
SARIAGSSYEQY
>TRBJ1-6|TRBV5-1|11
ASSEGRNSPLH
>TRBJ1-2|TRBV5-1|11
ASSRRDGYGYT
>TRBJ1-1|TRBV5-1|14
ASSLGQLRRVPEAF
>TRBJ1-2|TRBV7-9|10
ASSLVDYGYT
>TRBJ1-5|TRBV2|14
ASSSGQGAMNQPQH
>TRBJ1-5|TRBV19|13
ASSMGIRNIQPQH
>TRBJ2-3|TRBV4-3|18
ASSLTGLAGGPSSTDTQY
>TRBJ1-5|TRBV12-3/TRBV12-4|11
ASSLSGNQPQH
>TRBJ1-2|TRBV29-1|14
SVGPALTGGVDGYT
>TRBJ2-1|TRBV18|13
ASSRRDRSYNEQF
>TRBJ1-2|TRBV18|11
ASSLTGADGYT